Below, 24 T cell receptor beta chains from the same sample are listed, as sequenced in a study of cytomegalovirus exposure and HLA in healthy donors. The PCR contained 60 Vbeta and 13 Jbeta primers. Assay: immunoSEQ multiplex PCR; the TCRdb copy retains only in-frame clones and omits some. Of 120,000 to 150,000 clones in the sample, 70% to 85% were seen once. The sequencing input was PBMCs. All receptors derive from a man aged 35 to 55 in good health and CMV-seronegative.

The chain employs TRBV5-1 and TRBJ1-1; D may be TRBD1 (6 bases). The CDR3 length is 14 residues. V was pared by 4 bases and J by 3 bases, with 13 bases between. CDR1 is SGHRS, CDR2 YFSETQ, per germline. The CDR3 loop reads CASSGRGGYTEAFF. In nucleotides, the CDR3 is TGCGCCAGCAGCGGGAGGGGGGGCTACACTGAAGCTTTCTTT.

The rearrangement joins TRBV28 to TRBJ2-7, with 10 bases aligning to TRBD2. The germline V gene encodes CDR1 MDHEN and CDR2 SYDVKM. The length of the CDR3 is 16 residues. J lost 2 bases, V lost 2 bases, and 6 bases had no gene match. The chain's CDR3 is CASSLPLAGDTYEQYF. CDR3 sequence (DNA): TGTGCCAGCAGTTTACCCCTAGCGGGGGATACCTACGAGCAGTACTTC.

In the case of this clone: Other nucleotide sequences in the sample specify the same CDR3. Here the CDR3 reads CASSLLSQGTFEQYF. CDR3 nucleotides: TGTGCCAGCAGTTTATTGTCACAGGGAACATTCGAGCAGTACTTC. This chain joins TRBV5-6 and TRBJ2-7, with D possibly being TRBD1 (6 bases). Trimming cost V 5 bases and J 6 bases, with 21 bases left between them. Germline V gives CDR1 SGHDT, CDR2 YYEEEE. This CDR3 region has 15 residues.

The chain uses TRBV2 and TRBJ1-1; tentatively, D is TRBD1 (6 bases). V gave up 4 bases and J gave up 1 base, with 7 bases separating them. The CDR3 has 13 amino acids. Germline V gives CDR1 SNHLY, CDR2 FYNNEI. CDR3: CASSAGQNTEAFF. Here the CDR3 DNA reads TGTGCCAGCAGTGCGGGACAGAACACTGAAGCTTTCTTT.

The chain carries TRBV5-1 and TRBJ1-6, with D maybe TRBD1 (6 bases). The CDR3 sequence is 14 residues long. The V gene lost 7 bases and the J gene lost 9 bases, with 17 bases spanning the gap. From germline, CDR1 is SGHRS and CDR2 YFSETQ. The CDR3: CASGLQGASSPLHF. The CDR3 DNA reads as TGCGCCAGCGGATTACAGGGCGCCAGTTCACCCCTCCACTTT.

This chain uses TRBV18 with TRBJ1-1; a weak D match, TRBD1 (5 bases). Germline values: CDR1 KGHSH, CDR2 LQKENI. The V end was cut by 6 bases, the J end by 3 bases, with 20 bases between. This CDR3 has 16 residues. CDR3 amino acids: CASSGGGLGTDTEAFF. The CDR3 nucleotides read TGTGCCAGCTCCGGGGGAGGGTTGGGAACGGACACTGAAGCTTTCTTT.

This clone was picked up a small number of times. The rearrangement links TRBV5-1 to TRBJ2-3; D not resolved. This CDR3 is 13 amino acids long. Per germline, CDR1 SGHRS and CDR2 YFSETQ. The germline V and J ends were trimmed by 0 bases and 6 bases, with 8 bases remaining between them. Here the CDR3 reads CASSLDTHDTQYF. DNA for the CDR3: TGCGCCAGCAGCTTGGACACCCATGATACGCAGTATTTT.

J is TRBJ2-2 and V is TRBV4-2; maybe TRBD2 (6 bases). The CDR3 totals 19 residues. Looked up from germline, CDR1 is LGHNA and CDR2 is YNFKEQ. V was cut by 1 base and J by 5 bases, with 23 bases left in between. The DNA of the CDR3 is TGTGCCAGCAGCCAAGCCTGGGATGGCGGGCCTCGGGGGACCGGGGAGCTGTTTTTT. Amino acids: CASSQAWDGGPRGTGELFF.

The table lists this clone with a few counts. The chain uses TRBV29-1 and TRBJ2-1; D gene unclear. Germline CDR1 is SQVTM and CDR2 is ANQGSEA. The CDR3 contains 14 residues. V lost 4 bases to trimming and J lost 0 bases, with 10 bases between them. The CDR3 nucleotides read TGCAGCGTTGTTTCGTCGAGCTCCTACAATGAGCAGTTCTTC. Its translation: CSVVSSSSYNEQFF.

J is TRBJ2-2 and V is TRBV2, with D tentatively TRBD2 (6 bases). Germline-derived CDR1 and CDR2 are SNHLY and FYNNEI. V was shortened by 11 bases and J by 0 bases, with 16 bases between the two germline ends. The CDR3 extends over 15 amino acids. The CDR3 region has the DNA TGTGCCGGCGTCGGGACTTACGCGAACACCGGGGAGCTGTTTTTT. This encodes CAGVGTYANTGELFF.

This clone was observed a handful of times. V gene TRBV28 combines with J gene TRBJ1-5; TRBD1 aligns across 11 bases. Germline values: CDR1 MDHEN, CDR2 SYDVKM. The CDR3 consists of 17 residues. The ends lost 0 bases at V and 4 bases at J; junction bases unmatched: 5. The CDR3 DNA is TGTGCCAGCAGTTTATGGCGGGGGACAGGGGGAAATCAGCCCCAGCATTTT. Amino acids: CASSLWRGTGGNQPQHF.

The rearrangement joins TRBV28 to TRBJ2-5; 8 bases align to TRBD1. This CDR3 has 16 residues. The junction had 9 bases not matched to a gene; V was cut back by 1 base and J by 5 bases. CDR1 is MDHEN, CDR2 SYDVKM, per germline. CDR3 loop: CASSLFPDRASETQYF. Here the CDR3 DNA reads TGTGCCAGCAGTTTATTTCCGGACAGGGCCTCGGAGACCCAGTACTTC.

The rearrangement links TRBV6-5 to TRBJ2-3; 8 bases fit TRBD2. CDR3 length: 15 residues. The germline V gene has CDR1 MNHEY and CDR2 SVGAGI. The J segment lost 2 bases and the V segment lost 2 bases, leaving 3 bases of the junction unmatched. The CDR3 nucleotides are TGTGCCAGCAGTTACGCGGGGGGAGTCACAGATACGCAGTATTTT. This codes for CASSYAGGVTDTQYF.

This chain links TRBV7-9 with TRBJ1-1, with TRBD1 as a possible D gene (5 bases). Germline-derived CDR1 and CDR2 are SEHNR and FQNEAQ (reference sequence). The CDR3 has 16 residues. Trimming took off 5 bases at V and 1 base at J, with 17 bases between the two ends. CDR3 nucleotides: TGTGCCAGCAGCCAGCAGGACGGGGGTCCGAACACTGAAGCTTTCTTT. This encodes CASSQQDGGPNTEAFF.

This clone was counted between two and nine times. This rearrangement joins TRBV7-9 to TRBJ1-3; possible D gene TRBD1, 6 bases. CDR3 length: 17 amino acids. From germline, CDR1 is SEHNR and CDR2 FQNEAQ (reference sequence). V lost 4 bases and J lost 0, with 16 bases in between. In nucleotides, the CDR3 is TGTGCCAGCAGCTCGGGACAACCGGAGGACTCTGGAAACACCATATATTTT. Translating it yields CASSSGQPEDSGNTIYF.

V and J are TRBV7-9 and TRBJ2-5, with 14 bases aligning to TRBD2. The J call may be faulty, since TRBJ2-7 better matches the DNA end. In germline, CDR1 is SEHNR, CDR2 FQNEAQ (reference sequence). CDR3 length: 18 residues. The DNA of the CDR3 is TGTGCCAGCAGCCCCCGGCCAGGGACTAGCGGGAGCCCCTACGAGCAGTACTTC. Its protein is CASSPRPGTSGSPYEQYF.

The chain uses TRBV5-1 and TRBJ2-1; TRBD2 matches 7 bases. The CDR3 consists of 15 residues. Germline CDR1 SGHRS, CDR2 YFSETQ. V lost 1 base and J lost 3; bases outside the gene matches: 4. The CDR3 spells CASSLSTSDYNEQFF. The CDR3 DNA reads TGCGCCAGCAGCTTGAGTACTAGCGACTACAATGAGCAGTTCTTC.

The rearrangement uses TRBV21-1 and TRBJ2-7; the table's D gene call, TRBD1, was not cross checked with the DNA. TRBV21-1 is described as a pseudogene. CDR3 length equals 18 residues. The CDR3 bases are TGTGCCAGCAGCACGAGACAGGGCGTAGCGTCTAGATCCTACGAGCAGTACTTC. It translates to CASSTRQGVASRSYEQYF.

The rearrangement uses TRBV11-3 and TRBJ2-1; D is perhaps TRBD1 (6 bases). V was cut by 6 bases and J by 4 bases, with 19 bases left in between. In germline, CDR1 is SGHNT, CDR2 YENEEA. This CDR3 contains 16 residues. The CDR3 protein is CASRDQARGWYNEQFF. The CDR3, as DNA: TGTGCCAGCAGAGATCAAGCGAGGGGGTGGTACAATGAGCAGTTCTTC.

This chain uses TRBV21-1 with TRBJ2-7; no check of the table's D call, TRBD1, against the DNA was made. TRBV21-1 corresponds to a pseudogene. There are 16 residues in the CDR3. The CDR3 DNA reads TGTGCCAGCAGCAAAGGTCCGAGACAGGGGAACTACGAGCAGTACTTC. This sequence encodes CASSKGPRQGNYEQYF.

This chain uses TRBV5-6 with TRBJ1-2; D may be TRBD1 (5 bases). The length of the CDR3 is 14 residues. V lost 0 bases to trimming and J lost 6 bases, with 12 bases between them. The germline gives CDR1 SGHDT, CDR2 YYEEEE. CDR3 bases: TGTGCCAGCAGCTTGGCCAATCAGGGTAATGGCTACACCTTC. It codes for CASSLANQGNGYTF.

As DNA, the CDR3 is TGTGCCAGCTCACCACCGGGACAGGGCTACGAGCAGTACTTC. It specifies CASSPPGQGYEQYF. The chain joins TRBV18 to TRBJ2-7; 9 bases align to TRBD1. Trimming at V came to 0 bases and at J to 3 bases, leaving 0 bases not matched to a gene. CDR1 is KGHSH and CDR2 is LQKENI in the germline V gene. There are 14 residues in the CDR3.

The rearrangement links TRBV7-9 to TRBJ1-4, with 8 nucleotides matching TRBD1. V lost 6 bases and J lost 6; bases outside the gene matches: 6. Germline assignment: CDR1 SEHNR and CDR2 FQNEAQ (reference sequence). The CDR3 is 14 amino acids. The DNA for the CDR3 is TGTGCCAGCAGGGATGACAGGGGCGATGAAAAACTGTTTTTT. This sequence encodes CASRDDRGDEKLFF.

CDR3 region: CASSNPGELETQYF. In DNA, the CDR3 is TGTGCCAGCAGCAATCCCGGGGAGTTAGAGACCCAGTACTTC. The V and J genes are TRBV7-2 and TRBJ2-5; perhaps TRBD2 as D (5 bases). This CDR3 region has 14 residues. Trimming shortened V by 5 bases and J by 4 bases, and 14 bases separated the two germline ends. Per the germline V gene, CDR1 is SGHTA and CDR2 is FQGNSA.